This is a list of T cell receptor beta chains from one sample in a study of T-cell reconstitution after alpha-beta-depleted transplantation in children. TCRdb re-analysed the PCR reads in MiXCR, keeping a single row per CDR3 protein. The sample lists a few hundred thousand distinct CDR3 sequences; about 17% were seen once. The material sequenced was PBMCs from the stem cell graft donor, taken from the stem cell graft. The receptors originated from a human donor who donated a stem cell graft to a child with acute lymphoblastic leukemia. Each CDR3 is given with its conserved first and last residue. A D gene is named only where the DNA matches it firmly. Only some rows state a clone size, as once, few, many or a class for expanded clones.

D	J	size	V	DNA	CDR3
.	TRBJ2-7	few	TRBV6-5	TGTGCCAGCAGTTATGGGCAAGGGGGGGAGTACTTC	CASSYGQGGEYF
.	TRBJ2-7	once	TRBV4-1	TGCGCCAGCAGCCAAGATCCCGGACGGTGGAACGACGAGCAGTACTTC	CASSQDPGRWNDEQYF
.	TRBJ2-1	few	TRBV18	TGTGCCAGCTCACCACAGCTAGCACCTCAGGGGAATGAGCAGTTCTTC	CASSPQLAPQGNEQFF
TRBD1	TRBJ2-5	.	TRBV14	TGTGCCAGCAGTCTTGGACCGGGACAGCAAGAGACCCAGTACTTC	CASSLGPGQQETQYF
.	TRBJ2-7	few	TRBV10-2	TGCGCCAGCAAGGACATCTCCTACGAGCAGTACTTC	CASKDISYEQYF
TRBD2	TRBJ2-1	.	TRBV20-1	TGCAGTGCTAGGAGAGATGGGACTAGCTGGACTCACAATGAGCAGTTCTTC	CSARRDGTSWTHNEQFF
.	TRBJ1-2	.	TRBV27	TGTGCCAGCAGCAGGGGAATTAGCTATGGCTACACCTTC	CASSRGISYGYTF
TRBD2	TRBJ2-7	once	TRBV20-1	TGCAGTGCGGGGACAGATGCTAGCGGGATAACCGAGCAGTACTTC	CSAGTDASGITEQYF
.	TRBJ1-2	.	TRBV27	TGTGCCAGCAGCGAGTCAGGGCTGGGCGGCTACACCTTC	CASSESGLGGYTF
.	TRBJ1-6	few	TRBV20-1	TGCAGTGCTAGAGATGGGGGAAGCTCCTATAATTCACCCCTCCACTTT	CSARDGGSSYNSPLHF
.	TRBJ1-6	.	TRBV7-6	TGTGCCAGCAGCTTGGCCGGAACCTATAATTCACCCCTCCACTTT	CASSLAGTYNSPLHF
.	TRBJ2-1	few	TRBV15	TGTGCCACCAGCAGCGTTCCCTACAATGAGCAGTTCTTC	CATSSVPYNEQFF
.	TRBJ2-7	few	TRBV5-5	TGTGCCAGCAGCACGGGCGCGGCTCCAGGCTACGAGCAGTACTTC	CASSTGAAPGYEQYF
.	TRBJ2-5	few	TRBV7-9	TGTGCCAGCAGCCCCGCCCAGACGAAGTACCAAGAGACCCAGTACTTC	CASSPAQTKYQETQYF
.	TRBJ2-7	few	TRBV3-1	TGTGCCAGCAGCCAAGTTGGAGGGAGAAGTTATCTCTACGAGCAGTACTTC	CASSQVGGRSYLYEQYF
.	TRBJ2-5	once	TRBV18	TGTGCCAGCTCACCACTGGTCAACGCGGAAGAGACCCAGTACTTC	CASSPLVNAEETQYF
.	TRBJ1-2	few	TRBV7-6	TGTGCCAGCAGCTTAGGTCAGGTCTTGGATGGCTACACCTTC	CASSLGQVLDGYTF
TRBD2	TRBJ2-7	.	TRBV11-2	TGTGCCACCAGCTTAGCCCCTAGCGGGTACGAGCAGTACTTC	CATSLAPSGYEQYF
.	TRBJ2-1	few	TRBV6-4	TGTGCCAGCAGATCTTTAGCCGGCGATGAGCAGTTCTTC	CASRSLAGDEQFF
.	TRBJ2-6	.	TRBV12-3/TRBV12-4	TGTGCCAGCAGTCCTGGCAGGGAATCTTCTGGGGCCAACGTCCTGACTTTC	CASSPGRESSGANVLTF
TRBD2	TRBJ2-3	.	TRBV18	TGTGCCAGCTCACCATCGGGACTAGCGGGAGCAGATACGCAGTATTTT	CASSPSGLAGADTQYF
.	TRBJ1-1	few	TRBV5-1	TGCGCCAGCAGCTTGGGGCAGATCTCTGAAGCTTTCTTT	CASSLGQISEAFF
.	TRBJ2-1	few	TRBV13	TGTGCCAGCAGCTTGTGGCGGAGCTCCTACAATGAGCAGTTCTTC	CASSLWRSSYNEQFF
TRBD1	TRBJ2-5	.	TRBV19	TGTGCCAGTAGTATCTCCAGACAGGGTGGGACCCAGTACTTC	CASSISRQGGTQYF
TRBD1	TRBJ2-7	.	TRBV20-1	TGCAGTGCTAGAGATACCAAGACAGGGTTGAACGAGCAGTACTTC	CSARDTKTGLNEQYF
TRBD2	TRBJ2-7	once	TRBV13	TGTGCCAGCAGTTTAGGTCTGGGTAGGACTAGCGGGGATCCCTACGAGCAGTACTTC	CASSLGLGRTSGDPYEQYF
TRBD2	TRBJ2-1	.	TRBV29-1	TGCAGCGTTGAAGATCAAAGCGGGAGAAGTATCGATGAGCAGTTCTTC	CSVEDQSGRSIDEQFF
.	TRBJ2-1	few	TRBV20-1	TGCAGTGCTAGAGATTACGGCGGGACAAGCATCAATGAGCAGTTCTTC	CSARDYGGTSINEQFF
.	TRBJ1-2	.	TRBV3-1	TGTGCCAGCAGCCAAAAGGAGGGTACTATGGGCTACACCTTC	CASSQKEGTMGYTF
TRBD2	TRBJ2-5	few	TRBV11-2	TGTGCCAGCAGCTGGCCGGGACTACTACAGACCCAGTACTTC	CASSWPGLLQTQYF
TRBD2	TRBJ2-7	.	TRBV5-1	TGCGCCAGCAGCAAAGAGACCGGGAGGGCCCTAATCTACGAGCAGTACTTC	CASSKETGRALIYEQYF
TRBD2	TRBJ2-1	.	TRBV6-1	TGTGCCAGCAGGGGACTAGCGGAATCTCATGAGCAGTTCTTC	CASRGLAESHEQFF
.	TRBJ2-1	.	TRBV7-2	TGTGCCAGCAGCGACAGCGGAGCCTCCTACAATGAGCAGTTCTTC	CASSDSGASYNEQFF
TRBD2	TRBJ2-7	few	TRBV5-1	TGCGCCAGCAGCTTGGCCTCAGCGGGAGCCGAGCAGTACTTC	CASSLASAGAEQYF
TRBD1	TRBJ2-7	.	TRBV18	TGTGCCAGCTCCCGCAGGGGGCTCTACGAGCAGTACTTC	CASSRRGLYEQYF